This T cell receptor beta chain derives from a study of T cell responses to AZD1222 COVID-19 vaccine. CDR3 size: 15 residues. The germline gives CDR1 MNHEY, CDR2 SVGAGI. Trimming shortened V by 0 bases and J by 7 bases, and 15 bases separated the two germline ends. Study outcomes and limitations: The peak T cell response came first, and repertoires were sampled only after it. The study reported that nearly half of spike-specific TCRs target unmutated variant regions. Only a handful of individuals given AZD1222 were seropositive at baseline. The sample set comprised mostly white British donors with more females, and clonal diversity was possibly underestimated.

The data were produced by immunoSEQ multiplex PCR, yet TCRdb's version contains in-frame clones alone and is incomplete. The data contain tens of thousands of clones, 85% to 90% of them singletons. About this clone: Antigen specificity is unknown.

This clonotype was obtained from an adult who received the AZD1222 COVID-19 vaccine. J is TRBJ1-1 and V is TRBV6-5; the D is unclear. Source: peripheral blood, taken 28 days after the second AZD1222 dose. CDR3 residues: CASSYSAPPRVEAFF. CDR3 DNA sequence: TGTGCCAGCAGTTACTCGGCGCCCCCAAGGGTTGAAGCTTTCTTT.